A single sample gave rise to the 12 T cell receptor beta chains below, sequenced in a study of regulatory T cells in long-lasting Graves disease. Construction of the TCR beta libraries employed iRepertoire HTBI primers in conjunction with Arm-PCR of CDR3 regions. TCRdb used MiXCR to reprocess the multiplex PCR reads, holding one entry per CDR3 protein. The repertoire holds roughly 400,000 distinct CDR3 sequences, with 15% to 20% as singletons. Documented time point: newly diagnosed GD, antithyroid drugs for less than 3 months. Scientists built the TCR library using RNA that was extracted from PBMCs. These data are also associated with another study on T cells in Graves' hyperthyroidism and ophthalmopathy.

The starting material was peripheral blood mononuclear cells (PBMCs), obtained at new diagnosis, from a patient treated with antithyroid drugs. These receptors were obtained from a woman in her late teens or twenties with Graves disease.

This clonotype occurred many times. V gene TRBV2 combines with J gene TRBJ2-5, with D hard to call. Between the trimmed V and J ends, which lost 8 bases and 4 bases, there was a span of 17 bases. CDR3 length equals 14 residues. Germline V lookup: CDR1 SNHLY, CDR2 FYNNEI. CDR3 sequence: CASVYGPVGETQYF. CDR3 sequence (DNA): TGTGCCAGCGTTTACGGGCCGGTGGGAGAGACCCAGTACTTC.

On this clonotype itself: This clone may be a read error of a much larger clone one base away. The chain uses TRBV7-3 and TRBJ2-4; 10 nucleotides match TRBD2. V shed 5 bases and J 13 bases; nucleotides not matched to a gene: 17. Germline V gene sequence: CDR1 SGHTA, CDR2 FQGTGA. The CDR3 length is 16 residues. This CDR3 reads CASSPGFGTSDNEQYF. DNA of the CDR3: TGTGCCAGCAGCCCCGGTTTTGGGACTAGCGACAATGAGCAGTACTTC.

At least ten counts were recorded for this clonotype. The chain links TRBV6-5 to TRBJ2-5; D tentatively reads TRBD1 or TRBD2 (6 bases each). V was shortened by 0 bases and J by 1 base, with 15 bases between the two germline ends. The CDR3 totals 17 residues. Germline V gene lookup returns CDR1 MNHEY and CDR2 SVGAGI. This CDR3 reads CASSYSIPGGGQETQYF. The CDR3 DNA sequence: TGTGCCAGCAGTTACTCGATACCCGGGGGCGGCCAAGAGACCCAGTACTTC.

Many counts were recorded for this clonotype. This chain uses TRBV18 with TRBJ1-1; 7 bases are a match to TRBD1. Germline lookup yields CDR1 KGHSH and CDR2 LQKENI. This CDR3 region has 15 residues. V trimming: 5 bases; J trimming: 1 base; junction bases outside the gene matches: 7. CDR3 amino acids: CASSAQGTANTEAFF. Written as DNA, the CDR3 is TGTGCCAGCTCAGCACAGGGGACAGCGAACACTGAAGCTTTCTTT.

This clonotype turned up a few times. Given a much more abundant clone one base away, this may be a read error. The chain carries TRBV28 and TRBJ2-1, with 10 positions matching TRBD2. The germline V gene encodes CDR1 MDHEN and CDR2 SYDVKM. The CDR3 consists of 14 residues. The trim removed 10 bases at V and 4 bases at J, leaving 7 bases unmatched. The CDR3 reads CAIRQREGYNEQFF. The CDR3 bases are TGTGCCATCAGACAGCGGGAGGGGTACAATGAGCAGTTCTTC. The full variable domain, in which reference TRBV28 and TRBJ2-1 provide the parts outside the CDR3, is DVKVTQSSRYLVKRTGEKVFLECVQDMDHENMFWYRQDPGLGLRLIYFSYDVKMKEKGDIPEGYSVSREKKERFSLILESASTNQTSMYLCAIRQREGYNEQFFGPGTRLTVL.

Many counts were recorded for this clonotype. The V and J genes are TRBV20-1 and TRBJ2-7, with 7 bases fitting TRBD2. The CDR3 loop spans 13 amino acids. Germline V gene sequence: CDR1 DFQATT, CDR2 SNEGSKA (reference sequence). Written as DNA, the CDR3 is TGCGGGGGAGGGACGGATACACCCTACGAGCAGTACTTC. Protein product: CGGGTDTPYEQYF.

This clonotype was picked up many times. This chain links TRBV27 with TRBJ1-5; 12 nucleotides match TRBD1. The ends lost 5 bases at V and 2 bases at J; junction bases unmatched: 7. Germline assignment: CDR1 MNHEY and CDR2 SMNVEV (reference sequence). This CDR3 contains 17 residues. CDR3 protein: CASSPRDRGQGNQPQHF. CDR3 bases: TGTGCCAGCAGTCCCCGGGACAGGGGGCAGGGCAATCAGCCCCAGCATTTT.

CDR3 coding DNA: TGTGCCAGTAGTACCCCGGCAGGGGGCTTCGCGGTTGGCTACAATGAGCAGTTCTTC. Translation: CASSTPAGGFAVGYNEQFF. The chain couples TRBV19 to TRBJ2-1; TRBD1 matches at 8 bases. The CDR3 has 19 residues. Per germline, CDR1 LNHDA and CDR2 SQIVND (reference sequence). V was pared by 4 bases and J by 3 bases, with 17 bases of the junction left unmatched.

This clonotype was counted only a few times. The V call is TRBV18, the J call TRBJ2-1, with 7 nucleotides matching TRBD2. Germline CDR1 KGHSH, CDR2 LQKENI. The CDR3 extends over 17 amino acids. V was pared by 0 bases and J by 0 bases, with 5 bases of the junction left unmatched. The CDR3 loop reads CASSPPRGSSSYNEQFF. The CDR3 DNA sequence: TGTGCCAGCTCACCACCGCGCGGGAGTAGCTCCTACAATGAGCAGTTCTTC.

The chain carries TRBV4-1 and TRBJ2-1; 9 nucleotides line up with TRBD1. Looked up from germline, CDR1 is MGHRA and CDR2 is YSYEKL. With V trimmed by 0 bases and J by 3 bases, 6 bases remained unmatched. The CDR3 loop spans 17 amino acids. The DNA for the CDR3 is TGCGCCAGCAGCCAAGATAATCAGGGACAGGGCTACAATGAGCAGTTCTTC. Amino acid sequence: CASSQDNQGQGYNEQFF.

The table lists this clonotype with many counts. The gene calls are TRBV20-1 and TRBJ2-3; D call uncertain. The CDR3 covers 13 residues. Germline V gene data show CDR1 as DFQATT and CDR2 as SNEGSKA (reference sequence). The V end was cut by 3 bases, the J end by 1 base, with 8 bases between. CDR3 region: CSASRAGTDTQYF. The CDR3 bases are TGCAGTGCTAGTCGGGCTGGCACAGATACGCAGTATTTT.

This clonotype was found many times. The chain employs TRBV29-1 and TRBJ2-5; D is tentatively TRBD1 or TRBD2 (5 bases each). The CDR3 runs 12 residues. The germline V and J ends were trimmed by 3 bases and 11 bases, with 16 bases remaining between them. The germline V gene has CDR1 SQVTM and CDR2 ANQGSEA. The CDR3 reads CSVDWGRLTQYF. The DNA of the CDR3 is TGCAGCGTTGATTGGGGACGGCTGACACAGTACTTC.